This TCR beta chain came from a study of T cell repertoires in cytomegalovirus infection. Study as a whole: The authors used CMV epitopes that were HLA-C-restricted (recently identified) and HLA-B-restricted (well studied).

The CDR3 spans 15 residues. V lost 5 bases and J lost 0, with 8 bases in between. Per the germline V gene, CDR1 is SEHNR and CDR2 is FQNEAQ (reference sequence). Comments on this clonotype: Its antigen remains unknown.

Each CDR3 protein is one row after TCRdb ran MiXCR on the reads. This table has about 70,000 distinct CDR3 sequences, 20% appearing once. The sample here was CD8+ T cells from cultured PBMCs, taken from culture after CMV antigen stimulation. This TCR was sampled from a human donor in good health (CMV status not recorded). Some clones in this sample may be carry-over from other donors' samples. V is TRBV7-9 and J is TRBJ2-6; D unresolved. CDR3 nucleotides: TGTGCCAGCAGCCCACGGAGCTCTGGGGCCAACGTCCTGACTTTC. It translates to CASSPRSSGANVLTF.